Reported below is one T cell receptor (beta chain). This clonotype appeared a few times. Its antigen is unknown. No much larger clonotype is one base removed from it; base qualities were not supplied. This entry belongs to a study of response to subunit inactivated influenza vaccine (dated by TCRdb to the late 2010s). Study-level background: The study used deep quantitative T cell receptor repertoire profiling to track responses to a trivalent subunit inactivated influenza vaccine.

CDR1 and CDR2 are drawn from the germline V gene: SQVTM, ANQGSEA. From cysteine to phenylalanine, the CDR3 is 13 amino acids long. Only the CDR3 region is kept as DNA, spanning 39 bases read in frame from base 1. V gives up 0 bases and J gives up 7 bases, and the segment between their germline ends measures 11 bases. Library preparation used RT-PCR. This sample was sequenced with an Illumina HiSeq 2500. Starting from the raw public reads, TCRdb applied fastp trimming at Q25, assembled clones with MiXCR and retained in-frame beta chains. For every CDR3 protein sequence, its rows merge into one entry that carries the most common genes and DNA. The sample data list 300,000 to 350,000 distinct CDR3 sequences, and 20% to 25% of these were observed just once. Jointly, the top ten make up about 10% of the sample. Here is what the overall study found, with its caveats: The authors proposed that each seasonal influenza vaccination may bring in only a limited number of new T cells.

In this chain, TRBV29-1 is recombined with TRBJ2-3; the D region possibly corresponds to TRBD2 (5 bases align). This clonotype originated in a man between 50 and 69 years old who received an inactivated influenza vaccine. Donor details come from another sample of the same person, matched by shared clones. Source: PBMCs from blood, taken 21 months after vaccination. The CDR3 sequence is CSVEEAGRNTQYF. DNA sequence: TGCAGCGTTGAAGAGGCGGGTCGGAATACGCAGTATTTT.